This T cell receptor beta chain was sequenced in a study of blood T cell repertoires in COVID-19. Study at large: The origin of the acute and convalescent COVID-19 samples was the United States, Italy and Spain. Sample material is recorded as cDNA or gDNA derived from T cells, B-cell-depleted T cells, or PBMCs.

A single count supports this clone. V lost 5 bases and J lost 3, with 17 bases in between. The CDR3 is made up of 16 amino acids. Looked up from germline, CDR1 is LNHNV and CDR2 is YYDKDF (reference sequence). In the original processing: By means of reference gene primer amplification, nucleated cell counts were estimated. The protocol was immunoSEQ multiplex PCR, while the TCRdb copy is restricted to in-frame clones and leaves out a portion. V and J calls and clone size are copied from that table; D and trimming were computed from the DNA. The sample consists of approximately 400,000 clones, approximately 88% of them appearing once.

Specimen: peripheral blood. The chain combines TRBV15 with TRBJ1-5; unclear D gene. The clonotype was recovered from a man aged 40-55 years with acute or convalescent COVID-19. In DNA form, the CDR3 reads TGTGCCACCAGCGGAAGAATCCGGACTATCAATCAGCCCCAGCATTTT. Amino acids: CATSGRIRTINQPQHF.